Listed below are T cell receptor beta chains from one sample, sequenced in a study of tumor-infiltrating lymphocytes in primary liver carcinoma. MiXCR was run by TCRdb on the multiplex PCR reads, yielding one entry per CDR3 protein. This table holds fewer than 350,000 distinct CDR3 sequences, over 55% found once. The sample taken for sequencing was peripheral blood. These receptors came from a man aged 40-55 years with primary liver carcinoma and hepatitis B virus infection. Both conserved end residues are part of each CDR3. A D gene is named only where the DNA matches it firmly. Size is stated for part of the rows, as once, few or many counts, or as a class when the clone is expanded.

clone size,D gene,J gene,V gene,CDR3 DNA,CDR3 protein
.,TRBD1,TRBJ2-1,TRBV6-5,TGTCCCAGTAGTTACTCGAGTGGCACAGGGGCCGGGAATGAGCAGTTCTTC,CPSSYSSGTGAGNEQFF
.,.,TRBJ2-3,TRBV11-3,TGTGCCAACAGCGCGCGATTGAGCTCGGGAAGCACAGATAGGCAGTATTTT,CANSARLSSGSTDRQYF
few,.,TRBJ1-3,TRBV13,TGTGCCAGCAGCTTAAGATCTGGTAACACCATATATTTC,CASSLRSGNTIYF
.,.,TRBJ2-1,TRBV7-9,TGTGCCAGCAGCCTCGAGGCCGGGGCGGTCAATGAGCAGTTCTTC,CASSLEAGAVNEQFF
.,.,TRBJ1-1,TRBV19,TGTGCCAGTAGTATGTCAGGGCCCGAAGCTTTCTTT,CASSMSGPEAFF
.,TRBD2,TRBJ2-1,TRBV4-1,TGCGCCAGCAGCCAAGACCGAGGAGGGAGGGCCGGGGCTCGCAATGAGCAGTTCTTC,CASSQDRGGRAGARNEQFF
.,.,TRBJ2-2,TRBV20-1,TGCAGTGCTGAGAGGTCACGGGCCGGGGAGCTGTTTTTT,CSAERSRAGELFF
few,.,TRBJ2-5,TRBV28,TGTGCCAGCAGTAGTCACGGGACGACAGAGACCCAGTACTTC,CASSSHGTTETQYF
.,.,TRBJ2-2,TRBV29-1,TGCAGCGTTGTGAGTGCGGGCGCGAACACCGGGAAGCTGTTTTTT,CSVVSAGANTGKLFF
.,.,TRBJ2-1,TRBV30,TGTGCCTGGAGTGTTGGAGGCTCCTACAATGAGCAGTTCTTC,CAWSVGGSYNEQFF
once,.,TRBJ2-5,TRBV6-2/TRBV6-3,TGTGCCAGCAGCCCTACCCGTCGGACTAACGGGAGAAGGGGGACCCAGTACTTC,CASSPTRRTNGRRGTQYF
.,.,TRBJ2-1,TRBV28,TGTGCCAGCAAGGGGGGGGACTTCTCCTACAATGAGCAGTTCTTC,CASKGGDFSYNEQFF
.,.,TRBJ2-5,TRBV6-1,TGTGCCAGCAAGCCCCTGGGGACAAGGGAAGAGACCCAGTACTTC,CASKPLGTREETQYF
.,TRBD2,TRBJ2-1,TRBV5-1,TGCTCCAGCAGCCCACCCTCTTCGGGAGGGCCTTACAATGAGCAGTTCTTC,CSSSPPSSGGPYNEQFF
.,.,TRBJ1-3,TRBV11-2,TGTGCCTGCAGCTTAGCGTGGGGAAACACCATATATTTT,CACSLAWGNTIYF
.,TRBD2,TRBJ2-2,TRBV28,TGTGCCAGCAGTTTGCGGGAGACCACCCGGGAGCTGTTTTTT,CASSLRETTRELFF
many,TRBD2,TRBJ2-5,TRBV6-2/TRBV6-3,TGTGCCAGCAGTTACTCGAAGGTAGCGGGGGATCAAGAGACCCAGTACTTC,CASSYSKVAGDQETQYF
many,.,TRBJ2-6,TRBV29-1,TGCAGCGTTGACCGTGGCTCTGGGGCCAACGTCCTGACTTTC,CSVDRGSGANVLTF
few,.,TRBJ1-2,TRBV4-2,TGTGCCAGCAGCCAAGAAACCGCCCAGGGGCTTAACTGTGGCTACACCTTC,CASSQETAQGLNCGYTF
.,TRBD1,TRBJ2-7,TRBV30,TGTGCCTGGCCCCGGGACAGGGGGACACCAAGGTACTTC,CAWPRDRGTPRYF
.,.,TRBJ1-2,TRBV28,TGTGCGAGCAGTTCAGAGGTGGCGTGGGGCCAGTCAGGTGGCTACACCTTC,CASSSEVAWGQSGGYTF
once,.,TRBJ2-7,TRBV7-3,TGTGCCAGCAGCCTGGCGTTGGGCAGCTCCTACGAGCAGTACTTC,CASSLALGSSYEQYF
.,.,TRBJ2-5,TRBV5-4,TGTGCCAGCAGCTTGTGGTCGCGGGGCAAGGAGACCCAGTACTTC,CASSLWSRGKETQYF
few,TRBD2,TRBJ2-1,TRBV5-4,TGTGCCAGCAGCCCGGGACTAGCGGGAGCCCTACCCTATGAGCAGTTCTTC,CASSPGLAGALPYEQFF
many,.,TRBJ2-7,TRBV6-2/TRBV6-3,TGTGCCAGCAGTTACTCGAAGCAGCGGGCGTCGATCTACGAGCAGTACTTC,CASSYSKQRASIYEQYF
many,.,TRBJ2-5,TRBV29-1,TGCAGCGTTGATTCGCAGATCCAAGAGACCCAGTACTTC,CSVDSQIQETQYF
.,TRBD2,TRBJ2-3,TRBV12-3/TRBV12-4,TGTGCCAGCAGACCACCAGAGCGGGGTAGCACAGATACGCAGTATTTT,CASRPPERGSTDTQYF
many,.,TRBJ1-1,TRBV12-3/TRBV12-4,TGTGCCAGCAGCCTAAGCTACTTAAACACTGAAGCTTTCTTT,CASSLSYLNTEAFF
few,.,TRBJ1-6,TRBV7-9,TGTGCCAGCAGCTTAGCGCCTTACGGTGAATATAATTCACCCCTCCACTTT,CASSLAPYGEYNSPLHF
.,TRBD2,TRBJ2-1,TRBV10-1,TGCGCCAGCAGTGCAGAACTAGCGGGAGGACAGTTCTTC,CASSAELAGGQFF
.,.,TRBJ2-7,TRBV5-1,TGCGCCAGCAGCTTGGACCCTACCTCGGGGAACGAGCAGTACTTC,CASSLDPTSGNEQYF
many,TRBD1,TRBJ2-3,TRBV6-5,TGTGCCAGCAGAGGGACAGGGATAGATACGCAGTATTTT,CASRGTGIDTQYF